The source of this T cell receptor (beta chain) is a study of blood T cell repertoires in COVID-19. Study overall: The analysed material was cDNA or gDNA that came from T cells, B-cell-depleted T cells, or PBMCs.

Only in-frame clones appear in the TCRdb table, and some are missing; sequencing was by immunoSEQ multiplex PCR. The sample yields 150,000 to 200,000 clones, 87% seen once. Losses at the gene ends were 6 bases for V and 7 bases for J; bases not matched to a gene: 8. The CDR3 sequence is 14 residues long. Germline CDR1 KGHSH, CDR2 LQKENI. The source material was PBMCs or T cells enriched from blood (not recorded which). V gene TRBV18 combines with J gene TRBJ1-1; TRBD1 aligns across 10 bases. The sequence came from a woman aged 30 to 39 who had recovered from COVID-19. CDR3 loop: CASSKRTGGNEAFF. As DNA, the CDR3 is TGTGCCAGCTCTAAAAGGACAGGGGGGAATGAAGCTTTCTTT. The full variable domain, with the rest looked up from reference TRBV18 and TRBJ1-1, is NAGVMQNPRHLVRRRGQEARLRCSPMKGHSHVYWYRQLPEEGLKFMVYLQKENIIDESGMPKERFSAEFPKEGPSILRIQQVVRGDSAAYFCASSKRTGGNEAFFGQGTRLTVV.